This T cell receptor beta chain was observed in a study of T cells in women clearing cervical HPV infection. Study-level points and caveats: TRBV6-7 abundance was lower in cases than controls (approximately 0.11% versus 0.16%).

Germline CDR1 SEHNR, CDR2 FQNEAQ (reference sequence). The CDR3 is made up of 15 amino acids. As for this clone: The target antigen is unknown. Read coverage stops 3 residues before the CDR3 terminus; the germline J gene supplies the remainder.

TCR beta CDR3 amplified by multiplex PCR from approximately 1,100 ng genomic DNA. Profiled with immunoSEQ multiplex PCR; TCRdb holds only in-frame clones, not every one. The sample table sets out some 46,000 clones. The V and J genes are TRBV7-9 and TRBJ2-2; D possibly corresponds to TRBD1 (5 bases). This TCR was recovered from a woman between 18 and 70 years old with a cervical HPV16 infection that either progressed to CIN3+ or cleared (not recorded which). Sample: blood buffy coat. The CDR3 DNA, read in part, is TGTGCCAGCAGCCCGGCCCCCTCTGGGGCCAACGTG. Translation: CASSPAPSGANV. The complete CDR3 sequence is CASSPAPSGANVLFF.